Included here is one T cell receptor beta chain sequence, with context. The CDR3 has 14 residues. From germline, CDR1 is KGHSH and CDR2 LQKENI. V dropped 0 bases and J dropped 6 bases, with 9 bases sitting between them. The data were obtained in a study of T-cell memory formation after mild COVID-19. TCRdb passed the 5' RACE reads through MiXCR, listing each CDR3 protein once. The sample holds just over 300,000 distinct CDR3 sequences, roughly 21% seen once. The V call is TRBV18, the J call TRBJ2-1; D not resolved. The receptor comes from a man between 18 and 35 years old who had mild COVID-19 (a few samples of this study predate the infection). Cell type and time point are not known. Sequencing was carried out using PBMCs or a T cell subset sorted from them (not recorded which). The CDR3 DNA reads TGTGCCAGCTCACCACCGAACTCTGGCAATGAGCAGTTCTTC. Translation gives CASSPPNSGNEQFF.